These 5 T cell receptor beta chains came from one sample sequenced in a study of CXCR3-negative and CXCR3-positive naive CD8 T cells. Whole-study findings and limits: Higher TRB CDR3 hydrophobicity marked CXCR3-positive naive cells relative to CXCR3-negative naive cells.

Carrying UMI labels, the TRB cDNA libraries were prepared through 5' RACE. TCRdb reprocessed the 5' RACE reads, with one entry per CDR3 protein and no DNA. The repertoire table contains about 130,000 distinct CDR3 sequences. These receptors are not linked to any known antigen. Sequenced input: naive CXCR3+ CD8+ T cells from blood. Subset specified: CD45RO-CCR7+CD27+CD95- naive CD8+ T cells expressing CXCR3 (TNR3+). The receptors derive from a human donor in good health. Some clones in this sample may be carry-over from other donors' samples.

The CDR3 reads CASSQRGSTDTQYF. The J gene is TRBJ2-3, the V gene TRBV7-9. This CDR3 is built from 14 residues. Germline V lookup: CDR1 SEHNR, CDR2 FQNEAQ (reference sequence).

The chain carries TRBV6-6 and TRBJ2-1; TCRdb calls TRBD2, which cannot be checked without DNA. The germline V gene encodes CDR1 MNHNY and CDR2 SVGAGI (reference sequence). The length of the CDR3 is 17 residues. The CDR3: CASSYSTSGRARLEQFF.

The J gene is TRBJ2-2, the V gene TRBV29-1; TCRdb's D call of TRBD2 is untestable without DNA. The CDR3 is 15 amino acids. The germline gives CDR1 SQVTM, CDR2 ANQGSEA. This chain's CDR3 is CSVVPSGRNTGELFF.

The CDR3: CASSPAGGYEQYF. The rearrangement joins TRBV7-6 to TRBJ2-7; TCRdb indicates TRBD1, and absent DNA this call remains unverified. The CDR3 consists of 13 residues. Germline loops: CDR1 SGHVS, CDR2 FNYEAQ.

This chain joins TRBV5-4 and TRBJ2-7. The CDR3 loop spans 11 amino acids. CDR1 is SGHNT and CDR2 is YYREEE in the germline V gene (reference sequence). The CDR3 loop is CASREDNEQYF.